Each of the 8 T cell receptor beta chains below was sequenced from the same sample in a study of T cell responses to AZD1222 COVID-19 vaccine. The table came from immunoSEQ multiplex PCR; TCRdb's copy has only in-frame clones and leaves some out. Here the sample spans 150,000 to 200,000 clones, more than 75% being singletons. Sequencing used peripheral blood, obtained on day 0 of MenACWY control vaccination. These receptor sequences come from an adult in good health.

J is TRBJ1-1 and V is TRBV18, with TRBD1 matching over 9 bases. After removal of 4 bases from V and 5 bases from J, the junction contained 8 bases not matched to a gene. CDR3 size: 15 residues. Germline CDR1 is KGHSH and CDR2 is LQKENI. CDR3 region: CASSLRTGEGTEAFF. The CDR3 nucleotides read TGTGCCAGCTCACTACGGACAGGGGAGGGGACTGAAGCTTTCTTT.

The chain employs TRBV11-3 and TRBJ2-1; 8 nucleotides align to TRBD2. The V gene's germline CDR1 is SGHNT and CDR2 YENEEA. V trimming: 2 bases; J trimming: 7 bases; junction bases outside the gene matches: 7. CDR3 length: 15 amino acids. CDR3 bases: TGTGCCAGCAGCTTACAAGCGGGAGTCGTGAATGAGCAGTTCTTC. Translated, it gives CASSLQAGVVNEQFF.

This sequence joins TRBV30 and TRBJ2-7; D is unresolved. V was shortened by 2 bases and J by 3 bases, with 11 bases between the two germline ends. The CDR3 spans 13 residues. Germline-derived CDR1 and CDR2 are GTSNPN and SVGIG (reference sequence). The CDR3 coding sequence is TGTGCCTGGAGTTTCTGGGAAGGCTACGAGCAGTACTTC. This gives the protein CAWSFWEGYEQYF.

This sequence joins TRBV12-3 or TRBV12-4 and TRBJ1-2; maybe TRBD1 (5 bases). V dropped 8 bases and J dropped 8 bases, with 9 bases sitting between them. CDR3 length equals 10 residues. As DNA, the CDR3 is TGTGCCAGCTCCGAGGGGGGCTACACCTTC. Encoded protein: CASSEGGYTF.

This clone showed up just a few times. Different DNA sequences within this sample yield the same CDR3. This sequence joins TRBV3-1 (or the pseudogene TRBV3-2) and TRBJ2-1; D is ambiguous. Germline V gene sequence: CDR1 LGHDT, CDR2 YNNKEL (reference sequence). The CDR3 is made up of 11 amino acids. V was clipped by 4 bases and J by 5 bases, with 3 bases between them. The CDR3 coding sequence is TGTGCCAGCAGCCGCAACAATGAGCAGTTCTTC. Residues: CASSRNNEQFF.

The chain recombines TRBV19 with TRBJ2-1; 7 bases agree with TRBD2. This CDR3 spans 15 amino acids. V trimming: 4 bases; J trimming: 7 bases; junction bases outside the gene matches: 10. Germline CDR1 is LNHDA and CDR2 is SQIVND (reference sequence). For the CDR3, the DNA is TGTGCCAGTAGTAAAGCGGGACTTGCGTTTAATGAGCAGTTCTTC. This encodes CASSKAGLAFNEQFF.

This sequence joins TRBV6-1 and TRBJ1-2; perhaps TRBD1 as D (5 bases). Germline V gene sequence: CDR1 MNHNS, CDR2 SASEGT. The V end lost 0 bases, the J end lost 2 bases, and 7 bases lay between the germline ends. The CDR3 covers 14 residues. The CDR3 coding sequence is TGTGCCAGCAGTGAAGCGGGGGGGAACTATGGCTACACCTTC. Its translation is CASSEAGGNYGYTF.

This CDR3 reads CASRLESDGPYEQYF. For the CDR3, the DNA is TGTGCCAGCAGATTAGAAAGCGACGGACCCTACGAGCAGTACTTC. J is TRBJ2-7 and V is TRBV28, with D hard to call. CDR3 length equals 15 residues. Trimming removed 6 bases from V and 2 bases from J, with 17 bases in between. In germline, CDR1 is MDHEN, CDR2 SYDVKM.